This T cell receptor beta chain appears in the sequencing data of a study of T and B cells in COVID-19 patients. As for the study in general: Recovered patients mostly had mild to moderate COVID-19 managed as outpatients.

TRB rearrangements were amplified by multiplex PCR with BIOMED2 TRB-A/B primers. TCRdb ran MiXCR on the multiplex PCR reads and lists one entry per CDR3 protein. The sample has 20,000 to 25,000 distinct CDR3 sequences, roughly 27% seen once. Blood genomic DNA input for TRB amplification was about 240-500 ng. The CDR3 has 14 residues. V shed 1 base and J shed 3 bases, with 10 bases lying between them. Germline assignment: CDR1 MNHEY and CDR2 SVGAGI. Sequencing was performed on blood. The sequence derives from a human donor who had recovered from COVID-19. The chain combines TRBV6-5 with TRBJ2-7, with a weak D call TRBD2 (6 bases). This CDR3 reads CASSYLPGDYEQYF. Written as DNA, the CDR3 is TGTGCCAGCAGTTACTTACCGGGAGACTACGAGCAGTACTTC.